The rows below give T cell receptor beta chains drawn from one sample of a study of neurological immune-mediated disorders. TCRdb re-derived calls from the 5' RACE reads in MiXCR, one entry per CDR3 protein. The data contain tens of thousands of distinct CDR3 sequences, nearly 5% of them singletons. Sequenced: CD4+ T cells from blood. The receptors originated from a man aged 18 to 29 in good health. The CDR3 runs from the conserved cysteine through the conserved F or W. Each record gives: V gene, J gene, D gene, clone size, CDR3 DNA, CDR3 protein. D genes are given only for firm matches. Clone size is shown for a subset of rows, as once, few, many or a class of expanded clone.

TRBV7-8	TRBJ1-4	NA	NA	TGTGCCAGCTCGCTGTCCTGGGTTCCTGTTAATGAAAAACTGTTTTTT	CASSLSWVPVNEKLFF
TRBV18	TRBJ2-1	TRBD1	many	TGTGCCAGCTCACTCGGGACAGGGGGGAATGAGCAGTTCTTC	CASSLGTGGNEQFF
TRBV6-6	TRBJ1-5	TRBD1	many	TGTGCCAGCAGGTATACAGGGGGCAATCAGCCCCAGCATTTT	CASRYTGGNQPQHF
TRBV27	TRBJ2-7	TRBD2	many	TGTGCCAGCAGTTTATCGGACAGGTTCGCAACTAGCGGGGTCCCGAAGAGCCAAAACGAGCAGTACTTC	CASSLSDRFATSGVPKSQNEQYF
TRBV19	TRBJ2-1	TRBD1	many	TGTGCCAGTAGTCGCACAGGGGTCGCGTACAATGAGCAGTTCTTC	CASSRTGVAYNEQFF
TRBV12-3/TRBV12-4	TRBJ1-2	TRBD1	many	TGTGCCAGCAGTTCAGGGGGCTATGGCTACACCTTC	CASSSGGYGYTF
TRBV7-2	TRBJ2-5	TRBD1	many	TGTGCCAGCGCCTCACAGGGGGTGATGCAGACCCAGTACTTC	CASASQGVMQTQYF
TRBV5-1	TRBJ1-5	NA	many	TGCGCCAGCAGCCCCGGCTTGTTGGGCAATCAGCCCCAGCATTTT	CASSPGLLGNQPQHF
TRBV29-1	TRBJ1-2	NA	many	TGCAGCGTTGAAGAGGCAGGGGAGAGCTACACCTTC	CSVEEAGESYTF
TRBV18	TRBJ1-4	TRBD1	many	TGTGCCAGCTCACCACTGCGGACAGGGGCTACTTTTAATGAAAAACTGTTTTTT	CASSPLRTGATFNEKLFF
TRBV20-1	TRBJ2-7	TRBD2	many	TGCAGTGCTAGAGGCGGGGGGGGGAACCCCTACGAGCAGTACTTC	CSARGGGGNPYEQYF
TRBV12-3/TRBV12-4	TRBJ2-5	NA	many	TGTGCCAGCAGCTTGGGGGCGGGGAGGGAGACCCAGTACTTC	CASSLGAGRETQYF
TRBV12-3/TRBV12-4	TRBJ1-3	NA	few	TGTGCCAGCAGCCCGCATAATAGAAACACCATATATTTT	CASSPHNRNTIYF
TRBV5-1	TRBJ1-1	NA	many	TGCGCCAGCAGCTCGGGAGACAGTGAAGCTTTCTTT	CASSSGDSEAFF
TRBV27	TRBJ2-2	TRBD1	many	TGTGCCAGCAGTTCAAATCGACAGGGGAACACCGGGGAGCTGTTTTTT	CASSSNRQGNTGELFF
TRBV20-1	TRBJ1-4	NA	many	TGCAGTGCTAGAGATCTCCCGGGGAGGGCTAATGAAAAACTGTTTTTT	CSARDLPGRANEKLFF
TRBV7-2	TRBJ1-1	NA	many	TGTGCCAGCAGCCCCCAACCTCCGGGGGCAGGTGAAGCTTTCTTT	CASSPQPPGAGEAFF
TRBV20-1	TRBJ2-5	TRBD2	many	TGCAGTGCTAGCCCACTAGCGGGGGCCAACATACAAGAGACCCAGTACTTC	CSASPLAGANIQETQYF
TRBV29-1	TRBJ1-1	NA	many	TGCAGCGTTGCGGAAGGGAACACTGAAGCTTTCTTT	CSVAEGNTEAFF
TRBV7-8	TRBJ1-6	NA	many	TGTGCCAGCAGCTCGGGGGGCTATTCACCCCTCCACTTT	CASSSGGYSPLHF
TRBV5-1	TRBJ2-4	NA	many	TGCGCCAGCAGCCCCGGAGCCCGAAGTGGCATTCAGTACTTC	CASSPGARSGIQYF
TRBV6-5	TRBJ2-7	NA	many	TGTGCCAGCAGTTACTCGCTGGGTTTCGGCTACGAGCAGTACTTC	CASSYSLGFGYEQYF
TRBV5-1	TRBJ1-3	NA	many	TGCGCCACCAGCCCCGGGGGGGCAAGCTCTGGAAACACCATATATTTT	CATSPGGASSGNTIYF
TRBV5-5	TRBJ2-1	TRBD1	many	TGTGCCAGCAGTAGGACAGGGATATTCTCCTACAATGAGCAGTTCTTC	CASSRTGIFSYNEQFF
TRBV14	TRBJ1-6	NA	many	TGTGCCAGCAGCCCAAATCGCCAGGGGATTGATTCACCCCTCCACTTT	CASSPNRQGIDSPLHF
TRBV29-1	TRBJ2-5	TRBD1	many	TGCAGCGCTATAGAGTTAACCGGGACAGGGGGGGAGACCCAGTACTTC	CSAIELTGTGGETQYF
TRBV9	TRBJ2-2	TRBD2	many	TGTGCCAGCAGCGTGACTAGCGGGGGTTATAGCACCGGGGAGCTGTTTTTT	CASSVTSGGYSTGELFF
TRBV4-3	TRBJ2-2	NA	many	TGCGCCAGCAGCCAGGGTGACAGAACCGGGGAGCTGTTTTTT	CASSQGDRTGELFF